Each of the 22 T cell receptor beta chains below was sequenced from the same sample in a study of blood T cell repertoires in COVID-19 (TCRdb year 2020). The library was prepared using the immunoSEQ multiplex PCR assay. TCRdb took over this immuneACCESS table, retaining in-frame rearrangements with V and J assigned. Such tables are incomplete; in checked studies, under half of the missing clones stem from an unresolved V gene, and the remainder is unexplained. Counted in this sample were 410,000 or so clones; approximately 91% of them appeared once. About 1.6% of the sample lies in the top ten. Sequencing was performed on peripheral blood. The receptors were gathered from a woman aged 35 to 49 with COVID-19, enrolled during active disease.

This chain links TRBV2 with TRBJ2-1; 8 bases map to TRBD1. Trimming cost V 4 bases and J 9 bases; bases outside gene matches: 8. From germline, CDR1 is SNHLY and CDR2 FYNNEI. The CDR3 length is 14 residues. CDR3 sequence (DNA): TGTGCCAGCAGTGGTCGGACAGGGAAGGCTGAGCAGTTCTTC. Amino acid sequence: CASSGRTGKAEQFF.

The chain combines TRBV4-3 with TRBJ1-3, with a tentative D call TRBD1 (5 bases). The CDR3 is 16 amino acids. Trimming shortened V by 0 bases and J by 4 bases, and 13 bases separated the two germline ends. CDR1 LGHNA and CDR2 YSLEER come from the germline V gene. CDR3 nucleotide sequence: TGCGCCAGCAGCCAAGAGCCCGGAGGGACCGGAAACACCATATATTTT. Translation gives CASSQEPGGTGNTIYF.

The V call is TRBV7-9, the J call TRBJ1-5; 9 bases map to TRBD1. This CDR3 contains 15 residues. The J segment lost 6 bases and the V segment lost 5 bases, leaving 8 bases of the junction unmatched. Germline CDR1 and CDR2: SEHNR and FQNEAQ (reference sequence). CDR3 loop: CASSHPGQGIQPQHF. CDR3 bases: TGTGCCAGCAGCCATCCGGGACAGGGCATTCAGCCCCAGCATTTT.

This clone was observed once. The chain uses TRBV6-5 and TRBJ1-2; no clear D gene. This CDR3 is 16 amino acids long. V lost 2 bases and J 6 bases, leaving 19 bases between the germline ends. Germline CDR1 reads MNHEY; CDR2 reads SVGAGI. The CDR3 loop reads CASSYTPTPEEDGYTF. The CDR3 coding sequence is TGTGCCAGCAGTTACACCCCGACACCCGAGGAGGATGGCTACACCTTC.

The chain employs TRBV7-2 and TRBJ1-2; D not certain. The ends were cut back, 5 bases at V and 5 bases at J, with 9 bases in the middle. The CDR3 length is 12 residues. Germline V gives CDR1 SGHTA, CDR2 FQGNSA. CDR3 protein: CASSNTLYGYTF. CDR3 DNA sequence: TGTGCCAGCAGCAACACATTGTATGGCTACACCTTC.

The chain couples TRBV11-1 to TRBJ2-2; 8 bases are shared with TRBD1. The CDR3 runs to 16 residues. Germline CDR1 reads SGHAT; CDR2 reads FQDESV (reference sequence). V lost 6 bases and J lost 0; bases outside the gene matches: 6. The CDR3 DNA follows: TGTGCCAGCAGTTCGTCAGGGGGCGCGAACACCGGGGAGCTGTTTTTT. It encodes CASSSSGGANTGELFF. Using reference TRBV11-1 and TRBJ2-2 for the parts outside the CDR3, the full variable domain is EAEVAQSPRYKITEKSQAVAFWCDPISGHATLYWYRQILGQGPELLVQFQDESVVDDSQLPKDRFSAERLKGVDSTLKIQPAELGDSAMYLCASSSSGGANTGELFFGEGSRLTVL.

The chain has TRBV4-3 and TRBJ1-4, with a possible D match to TRBD1 (6 bases). Trimming removed 5 bases from V and 8 bases from J, with 18 bases in between. The CDR3 contains 15 residues. Germline CDR1 is LGHNA and CDR2 is YSLEER. The CDR3 region has the DNA TGCGCCAGCAGCAGGGGGTCAACCCTGGAGGAAAAACTGTTTTTT. It encodes CASSRGSTLEEKLFF.

This clone was seen only a few times. This chain uses TRBV20-1 with TRBJ1-5; TRBD1 matches 10 bases. This CDR3 has 18 residues. Germline CDR1 reads DFQATT; CDR2 reads SNEGSKA (reference sequence). Germline trimming cut 3 bases from V and 1 base from J; bases unmatched to any gene: 12. CDR3 protein: CSASPLDRGRVSNQPQHF. The CDR3 DNA sequence: TGCAGTGCTAGTCCCCTCGACAGGGGGCGCGTAAGCAATCAGCCCCAGCATTTT.

V and J are TRBV7-9 and TRBJ2-7; perhaps TRBD1 as D (5 bases). Trimming pared 5 bases from V and 5 bases from J, leaving 16 bases between. CDR1 is SEHNR and CDR2 is FQNEAQ in the germline V gene (reference sequence). This CDR3 comprises 14 residues. The DNA of the CDR3 is TGTGCCAGCAGCCCCAGACAGAAGGGGAACGAGCAGTACTTC. This codes for CASSPRQKGNEQYF.

This chain uses TRBV4-3 with TRBJ1-2; 7 nucleotides agree with TRBD1. The V and J ends lost 3 bases and 5 bases, in that order; junction bases with no gene match: 15. Germline values: CDR1 LGHNA, CDR2 YSLEER. The CDR3 is made up of 17 amino acids. The chain's CDR3 is CASSQNFRDSLGYGYTF. The CDR3 nucleotides read TGCGCCAGCAGCCAGAACTTCAGGGACAGCCTTGGATATGGCTACACCTTC.

The rearrangement joins TRBV29-1 to TRBJ2-3, with 9 nucleotides matching TRBD1. The trim removed 6 bases at V and 7 bases at J, leaving 14 bases unmatched. The CDR3 runs to 15 residues. Germline lookup yields CDR1 SQVTM and CDR2 ANQGSEA. The DNA of the CDR3 is TGCAGCGTCCCCCGCGGGGACAGGGCCGTGAATACGCAGTATTTT. This sequence encodes CSVPRGDRAVNTQYF.

This rearrangement joins TRBV27 to TRBJ1-1; TRBD1 matches at 7 bases. This CDR3 is 11 amino acids long. The V segment lost 8 bases and the J segment 11 bases; nucleotides outside the gene matches: 8. The germline V gene encodes CDR1 MNHEY and CDR2 SMNVEV (reference sequence). CDR3 nucleotide sequence: TGTGCCAGCCGGGCCAGGGGGTCGGCTTTCTTT. Translated, it gives CASRARGSAFF.

This clone was picked up one time. CDR3 in DNA: TGTGCCAGCGGGGGGTCCTATAGCAATCAGCCCCAGCATTTT. The encoded protein is CASGGSYSNQPQHF. The chain couples TRBV5-8 to TRBJ1-5, with a tentative D call TRBD1 (5 bases). The germline V gene encodes CDR1 SGHTS and CDR2 YDEGEE. The CDR3 length is 14 residues. The V and J ends lost 7 bases and 0 bases respectively, with 11 bases between them.

The chain employs TRBV7-9 and TRBJ2-5; 13 nucleotides line up with TRBD2. The V and J ends lost 5 bases and 5 bases, in that order; junction bases with no gene match: 11. CDR1 is SEHNR, CDR2 FQNEAQ, per germline (reference sequence). CDR3 size: 17 residues. CDR3 nucleotides: TGTGCCAGCAGCCCACCAGGACTAGCGGGAGTTGTGGAGACCCAGTACTTC. Residues: CASSPPGLAGVVETQYF.

The V call is TRBV2, the J call TRBJ2-3; 7 bases are a match to TRBD2. Per the germline V gene, CDR1 is SNHLY and CDR2 is FYNNEI. The ends lost 3 bases at V and 2 bases at J; junction bases unmatched: 8. The CDR3 is 16 amino acids. The CDR3 DNA sequence: TGTGCCAGCAGTGAGGGAGGGCGGCTCACCACAGATACGCAGTATTTT. It specifies CASSEGGRLTTDTQYF.

V is TRBV7-2 and J is TRBJ2-7; 9 bases are shared with TRBD1. The germline gives CDR1 SGHTA, CDR2 FQGNSA. V shed 2 bases, J shed 3 bases, and the junction held 2 bases outside the gene matches. The CDR3 sequence is 14 residues long. The CDR3 DNA follows: TGTGCCAGCAGCTTATTGGGACAGGGCTACGAGCAGTACTTC. Protein sequence: CASSLLGQGYEQYF. The full variable domain, in which reference TRBV7-2 and TRBJ2-7 provide the parts outside the CDR3, is GAGVSQSPSNKVTEKGKDVELRCDPISGHTALYWYRQSLGQGLEFLIYFQGNSAPDKSGLPSDRFSAERTGGSVSTLTIQRTQQEDSAVYLCASSLLGQGYEQYFGPGTRLTVT.

This rearrangement joins TRBV18 to TRBJ1-5, with 9 nucleotides matching TRBD1. Germline assignment: CDR1 KGHSH and CDR2 LQKENI. The CDR3 length is 15 residues. The J segment lost 7 bases and the V segment lost 5 bases, leaving 9 bases of the junction unmatched. The CDR3 region is CASSSGQGREQPQHF. In DNA form, the CDR3 reads TGTGCCAGCTCATCCGGACAGGGGCGCGAACAGCCCCAGCATTTT. The full variable domain, its missing parts supplied by reference TRBV18 and TRBJ1-5, is NAGVMQNPRHLVRRRGQEARLRCSPMKGHSHVYWYRQLPEEGLKFMVYLQKENIIDESGMPKERFSAEFPKEGPSILRIQQVVRGDSAAYFCASSSGQGREQPQHFGDGTRLSIL.

The rearrangement uses TRBV23-1 and TRBJ2-7; 7 bases line up with TRBD1. TRBV23-1 is marked as an open reading frame, function uncertain. The ends lost 4 bases at V and 2 bases at J; junction bases unmatched: 8. This CDR3 is 15 amino acids long. CDR3 loop: CASSLFDRVAYEQYF. CDR3 in DNA: TGCGCCAGCAGTCTTTTCGACAGGGTAGCCTACGAGCAGTACTTC.

This rearrangement joins TRBV20-1 to TRBJ2-3; D call uncertain. The CDR3 has 11 residues. Germline V CDR1 and CDR2: DFQATT, SNEGSKA (reference sequence). Between the trimmed V and J ends, which lost 5 bases and 3 bases, there was a span of 6 bases. This chain's CDR3 is CSAGATDTQYF. CDR3 bases: TGCAGTGCTGGAGCTACAGATACGCAGTATTTT.

The rearrangement joins TRBV5-4 to TRBJ1-1; 7 bases match TRBD1. CDR3 length: 14 residues. Germline trimming cut 4 bases from V and 0 bases from J; bases unmatched to any gene: 3. In germline, CDR1 is SGHNT, CDR2 YYREEE (reference sequence). The CDR3 DNA is TGTGCCAGCAGCCTGGGACAGATGAACACTGAAGCTTTCTTT. Translating it yields CASSLGQMNTEAFF.

The J gene is TRBJ2-5, the V gene TRBV5-4, with a weak D call TRBD1 (6 bases). The CDR3 loop spans 15 amino acids. Germline lookup yields CDR1 SGHNT and CDR2 YYREEE (reference sequence). V lost 0 bases, J lost 2 bases, and 11 bases lay in between. The CDR3 sequence: CASSLVQGAQETQYF. For the CDR3, the DNA is TGTGCCAGCAGCTTGGTACAGGGAGCACAAGAGACCCAGTACTTC.

The V and J genes are TRBV5-6 and TRBJ1-1; D remains unclear. Germline assignment: CDR1 SGHDT and CDR2 YYEEEE. The CDR3 is made up of 11 amino acids. Trimming shortened V by 0 bases and J by 7 bases, and 4 bases separated the two germline ends. CDR3 in amino acids: CASSLGGEAFF. CDR3 nucleotides: TGTGCCAGCAGCTTGGGAGGTGAAGCTTTCTTT.